This is a list of T cell receptor beta chains from one sample in a study of blood T cells in healthy people across ages. TCRdb redid the calling of the 5' RACE reads with MiXCR, one entry per CDR3 protein. This sample has over 600,000 distinct CDR3 sequences, with roughly 43% found just once. Sequencing was carried out using blood. Receptor source: a man at least 80 years old in good health. The CDR3 runs from the conserved cysteine through the conserved F or W. Each record gives: clone size, J gene, D gene, V gene, CDR3 DNA, CDR3 protein. D genes are given only for firm matches. For some rows the clone size is stated as once, few or many, or as a class when expanded; others skip it.

>-|TRBJ2-3|-|TRBV14
TGTGCCAGCAGCAACCTACAGGGACAAGATACGCAGTATTTT
CASSNLQGQDTQYF
>-|TRBJ2-2|-|TRBV21-1
TGTGCCAGCAGCAAACATGTCCCCTCTCCTAGCGGGAGGCCGAGGTGGACCGGGGAGCTGTTTTTT
CASSKHVPSPSGRPRWTGELFF
>-|TRBJ2-5|-|TRBV25-1
TGTGCCAGCAGGAAGGTGGAGACCCAGTACTTC
CASRKVETQYF
>few|TRBJ2-7|TRBD1|TRBV5-1
TGCGCCAGCAGCTTGATCCAGGGGGCGATGTATGAGCAGTACTTC
CASSLIQGAMYEQYF
>-|TRBJ2-5|TRBD2|TRBV9
TGTGCCAGCAGCGTAGAGGCTAGCGGGAGAGCACAGTACTTC
CASSVEASGRAQYF
>-|TRBJ1-4|-|TRBV30
TGTGCCTGGAGTGTGGGACTGATCAATGAAAAACTGTTTTTT
CAWSVGLINEKLFF
>few|TRBJ2-2|TRBD2|TRBV7-2
TGTGCCAGCAGCCGCGGACTAGCGGGGGGGCTCGTCGGGGAGCTGTTTTTT
CASSRGLAGGLVGELFF
>many|TRBJ2-3|-|TRBV4-3
TGCGCCAGCAGCCAAGCTAGGGGTCCCACAGATACGCAGTATTTT
CASSQARGPTDTQYF
>few|TRBJ1-5|TRBD1|TRBV19
TGTGCCAGTACCACACCGGGACAGGGGACCCAGCCCCAGCATTTT
CASTTPGQGTQPQHF
>-|TRBJ1-4|TRBD1|TRBV7-2
TGTGCCAGCGGAAGACAGGGGAGGGAAAAACTGTTTTTT
CASGRQGREKLFF
>-|TRBJ2-3|TRBD2|TRBV4-2
TGTGCCAGCAGCCGGATCAGCGGGGGGGCCGCAGATACGCAGTATTTT
CASSRISGGAADTQYF
>few|TRBJ1-2|TRBD1|TRBV6-5
TGTGCCAGCAGTTACTCGACCGCCGGGACAGGGAGTGGCTACACCTTC
CASSYSTAGTGSGYTF
>few|TRBJ2-5|TRBD1|TRBV29-1
TGCAGCGTAGATGCCACGACAGGGGGCCGACGGAGGGAGACCCAGTACTTC
CSVDATTGGRRRETQYF
>-|TRBJ2-3|-|TRBV4-1
TGCGCCAGCAGCCAAGATCCTAGGAGTAGCACAGATACGCAGTATTTT
CASSQDPRSSTDTQYF
>-|TRBJ2-5|TRBD2|TRBV9
TGTGCCAGCAGCGTAGGGGGGACTAGCGCACCTCAAGAGACCCAGTACTTC
CASSVGGTSAPQETQYF
>-|TRBJ2-3|-|TRBV28
TGTGCCAGCAGTTTTAAGGCCAGGACGCAGTATTTT
CASSFKARTQYF
>few|TRBJ1-1|-|TRBV6-1
TGTGCCAGCAGTGAAGCGAGGCAGACGGAAGCTTTCTTT
CASSEARQTEAFF
>few|TRBJ2-4|-|TRBV7-9
TGTGCCAGCAGCGAAAGTCGGGCTGCCAAAAACATTCAGTACTTC
CASSESRAAKNIQYF
>-|TRBJ2-1|-|TRBV30
TGTGCCTGGAGTCTTACCCACAATGAGCAGTTCTTC
CAWSLTHNEQFF
>few|TRBJ1-1|-|TRBV27
TGTGCCAGCAGACAGGAGTACCCTATGAACACTGAAGCTTTCTTT
CASRQEYPMNTEAFF
>-|TRBJ1-6|TRBD1|TRBV20-1
TGCAGTGCTCCCGAAACAGGGGCAAGATATAATTCACCCCTCCACTTT
CSAPETGARYNSPLHF
>-|TRBJ2-7|TRBD1|TRBV19
TGTGCCAGTACCGTGGGGACAGGGGGATTCGAGCAGTACTTC
CASTVGTGGFEQYF
>many|TRBJ1-1|-|TRBV28
TGTGCCAGCAGTACTTCAGACACGGGGCCTATGAACACTGAAGCTTTCTTT
CASSTSDTGPMNTEAFF
>many|TRBJ2-5|-|TRBV4-2
TGTGCCAGCAGCCAAGAGCAGGGGGAGACCCAGTACTTC
CASSQEQGETQYF
>-|TRBJ2-6|TRBD2|TRBV6-2/TRBV6-3
TGTGCCAGCAGTTACTTAGCGGGGGAAGCTGGGGCCAACGTCCTGACTTTC
CASSYLAGEAGANVLTF
>-|TRBJ2-5|TRBD1|TRBV5-1
TGCGCCAGCAGCCCAGGGACAGGGGCCGTCCAAGAGACCCAGTACTTC
CASSPGTGAVQETQYF
>few|TRBJ1-1|-|TRBV6-1
TGTGCCAGCAGTAGATCGAGCCCCACAGGTGTCAAACTTCGGGGCACTGAAGCTTTCTTT
CASSRSSPTGVKLRGTEAFF
>-|TRBJ2-1|-|TRBV12-3/TRBV12-4
TGTGCCAGCGGCGGGACAGTGGGAGAGCAGTTCTTC
CASGGTVGEQFF
>few|TRBJ2-7|TRBD1|TRBV15
TGTGCCACCAGCAGACCTGACAGGGCAGGGTACGAGCAGTACTTC
CATSRPDRAGYEQYF
>-|TRBJ2-1|TRBD2|TRBV7-8
TGTGCCAGCAGCTTAGTAGCGGGGGGCTTGTTCTTC
CASSLVAGGLFF
>few|TRBJ2-5|-|TRBV7-9
TGTGCCAGCAGCTTAGTTAGCCTGGAGACCCAGTACTTC
CASSLVSLETQYF
>many|TRBJ1-2|TRBD1|TRBV4-3
TGCGCCAGCAGCCAAGCCGGGACAGGACAGGGGTGGGGTGGCTACACCTTC
CASSQAGTGQGWGGYTF
>many|TRBJ2-5|-|TRBV7-9
TGTGCCAGCAGCAACCGGGGCGCCCAACAAGAGACCCAGTACTTC
CASSNRGAQQETQYF